This T cell receptor beta chain was found in a study of blood T cell repertoires in COVID-19. Study-level information: Samples of COVID-19 (acute and convalescent) were obtained from the United States, Italy and Spain. The analysed material was cDNA or gDNA that came from T cells, B-cell-depleted T cells, or PBMCs.

Original processing methods: Nucleated cell counts were estimated from reference gene primer amplification. Libraries were prepared by immunoSEQ multiplex PCR; TCRdb keeps only in-frame clonotypes and omits some of them. The V and J calls and clone size were taken over from that table, and D and trimming were inferred from the DNA. The table includes a few hundred thousand clones, more than 75% detected once. The length of the CDR3 is 14 residues. Trimming pared 2 bases from V and 6 bases from J, leaving 11 bases between. The V gene's germline CDR1 is MDHEN and CDR2 SYDVKM. The sequencing input was peripheral blood. This receptor was identified in a woman in her forties or fifties who had recovered from COVID-19. V usage is TRBV28 and J usage is TRBJ1-5; D perhaps matches TRBD1 (5 bases). CDR3 protein: CASSLNRRGQPQHF. The CDR3 DNA is TGTGCCAGCAGTTTAAATCGAAGGGGTCAGCCCCAGCATTTT.